A single sample is the source of the 15 T cell receptor beta chains below, sequenced in a study of breast tumors, draining lymph nodes, adjacent tissues (TCRdb year 2016). Libraries came from multiplex PCR. The instrument given in TCRdb is Illumina HiSeq 2000. TCRdb passed the public sequencing reads through fastp at Q25 and MiXCR, retaining productive beta sequences. One record per CDR3 amino acid sequence lists the most common genes and DNA. The sample includes around 21,000 distinct CDR3 sequences, with approximately 40% observed a single time. Around 24% of the sample rests with the top ten. The sequencing input was breast tumor tissue. The receptors were sampled from a female donor with breast cancer. Some clones in this sample may be carry-over from other donors' samples.

This rearrangement joins TRBV24-1 to TRBJ2-6; D remains unclear. The CDR3 is made up of 17 amino acids. Per germline, CDR1 KGHDR and CDR2 SFDVKD. Trimming took 5 bases from V and 0 from J, leaving 13 bases between them. The CDR3 reads CATSGGPLPSGANVLTF. In DNA, the CDR3 is TGTGCCACCAGTGGAGGACCGCTTCCCTCTGGGGCCAACGTCCTGACTTTC.

The chain carries TRBV30 and TRBJ2-2, with D possibly matching TRBD2 (5 bases). The germline V and J ends were trimmed by 6 bases and 6 bases, with 8 bases remaining between them. Germline CDR1 is GTSNPN and CDR2 is SVGIG (reference sequence). CDR3 size: 11 residues. CDR3 sequence: CACGGSGELFF. The CDR3 region has the DNA TGTGCCTGCGGAGGTTCCGGGGAGCTGTTTTTT.

The chain has TRBV4-2 and TRBJ1-2; no clear D gene. The CDR3 runs to 14 residues. Trimming left V 0 bases short and J 8 bases short, with 13 bases between. Germline CDR1 and CDR2: LGHNA and YNFKEQ. In DNA form, the CDR3 reads TGTGCCAGCAGCCAAGATAGGACCGCGCTGGGCTACACCTTC. Amino acid sequence: CASSQDRTALGYTF.

V is TRBV18 and J is TRBJ2-7; TRBD1 matches 10 bases. Germline trimming cut 3 bases from V and 6 bases from J; bases unmatched to any gene: 8. Germline V gene data show CDR1 as KGHSH and CDR2 as LQKENI. The CDR3 is made up of 15 amino acids. The DNA for the CDR3 is TGTGCCAGCTCACCGGTGGGACAGGGGCGCGGCGAGCAGTACTTC. Translation gives CASSPVGQGRGEQYF.

This clonotype was counted many times. The V gene is TRBV2, the J gene TRBJ2-1; 14 nucleotides align to TRBD2. Germline values: CDR1 SNHLY, CDR2 FYNNEI. Losses at the gene ends were 5 bases for V and 8 bases for J; bases not matched to a gene: 5. The CDR3 totals 15 residues. CDR3 nucleotides: TGTGCCAGCAGTCCCAGGACTAGCGGGAGGCATGAGCAGTTCTTC. This codes for CASSPRTSGRHEQFF.

The gene calls are TRBV7-2 and TRBJ1-6; D may be TRBD1 (5 bases). V lost 3 bases, J lost 9 bases, and 15 bases lay in between. This CDR3 has 15 amino acids. Germline CDR1 SGHTA, CDR2 FQGNSA. Here the CDR3 DNA reads TGTGCCAGCAGCTTTCTCGGGTCAGGGAGTTCACCCCTCCACTTT. As protein: CASSFLGSGSSPLHF.

This clonotype is classed as medium-sized (0.01 to 0.1%). The chain has TRBV5-1 and TRBJ2-3; D call uncertain. The germline V gene encodes CDR1 SGHRS and CDR2 YFSETQ. Trimming stripped 0 bases from V and 0 bases from J, with 14 bases between. The CDR3 is made up of 17 amino acids. The CDR3 nucleotides read TGCGCCAGCAGCTTGGCCTCGCGTGAAACTAGCACAGATACGCAGTATTTT. Encoded protein: CASSLASRETSTDTQYF.

Within the sample, this clonotype is medium-sized. The CDR3 nucleotides read TGCGCCAGCAGTGAGGTGATAGGGCCCGGGGAGCTGTTTTTT. Protein product: CASSEVIGPGELFF. The chain joins TRBV10-1 to TRBJ2-2; D unclear. The CDR3 consists of 14 residues. V was cut by 2 bases and J by 6 bases, with 10 bases left in between. Per germline, CDR1 WNHNN and CDR2 SYGVQD (reference sequence).

The chain joins TRBV29-1 to TRBJ1-2; D is unclear. Germline V gene sequence: CDR1 SQVTM, CDR2 ANQGSEA. There are 12 residues in the CDR3. Trimming took 3 bases from V and 13 from J, leaving 18 bases between them. The CDR3: CSVDNQSFSPTF. The CDR3 coding sequence is TGCAGCGTTGACAACCAGTCGTTCTCGCCCACCTTC. Looking up the rest from reference TRBV29-1 and TRBJ1-2 gives the full variable domain: SAVISQKPSRDICQRGTSLTIQCQVDSQVTMMFWYRQQPGQSLTLIATANQGSEATYESGFVIDKFPISRPNLTFSTLTVSNMSPEDSSIYLCSVDNQSFSPTFGSGTRLTVV.

The chain employs TRBV5-1 and TRBJ1-1; TRBD1 matches at 7 bases. The germline V gene encodes CDR1 SGHRS and CDR2 YFSETQ. V shed 4 bases and J 4 bases; nucleotides not matched to a gene: 7. The CDR3 is made up of 14 amino acids. In DNA form, the CDR3 reads TGCGCCAGCAGCCACGGACAGGCCGCCACTGAAGCTTTCTTT. Translation: CASSHGQAATEAFF.

This clonotype occurred many times. V gene TRBV4-1 combines with J gene TRBJ1-3; 7 nucleotides agree with TRBD1. CDR3 length: 19 amino acids. Germline trimming cut 1 base from V and 5 bases from J; bases unmatched to any gene: 17. The germline CDR1 and CDR2 sequences are MGHRA and YSYEKL. DNA for the CDR3: TGCGCCAGCAGCCAAGGGACAGGAAGGTTCTTATTTTGGAGAAACACCATATATTTT. Translated: CASSQGTGRFLFWRNTIYF.

J is TRBJ1-2 and V is TRBV10-3, with TRBD1 matching 7 bases. V dropped 6 bases and J dropped 0; count of bases not matched to a gene: 7. Germline V lookup: CDR1 ENHRY, CDR2 SYGVKD. The CDR3 extends over 15 amino acids. DNA of the CDR3: TGTGCCATCAGCCGAGAGGACAGGCCTAACTATGGCTACACCTTC. This encodes CAISREDRPNYGYTF.

This clonotype was seen only once. This likely comes from a read error, as the CDR3 has no conserved phenylalanine or tryptophan at its end. The V call is TRBV19, the J call TRBJ2-1, with unresolved D. The CDR3 consists of 14 residues. CDR1 and CDR2 (germline): LNHDA, SQIVND (reference sequence). The V gene lost 5 bases and the J gene lost 4 bases, with 12 bases spanning the gap. CDR3 coding DNA: TGTGCCAGTAGTGCCATAGCAGTGTACAATGAGCAGTTCTCC. Translating gives CASSAIAVYNEQFS.

The chain couples TRBV7-3 to TRBJ2-1; the D gene is possibly TRBD2 (5 bases). CDR1 is SGHTA and CDR2 is FQGTGA in the germline V gene. This CDR3 is built from 16 residues. The V end lost 4 bases, the J end lost 8 bases, and 21 bases lay between the germline ends. The CDR3 protein is CASSSSLDSSYDEQFF. CDR3 DNA: TGTGCCAGCAGCTCCTCACTAGATTCTAGTTACGATGAGCAGTTCTTC.

This clonotype is classed as medium-sized. The rearrangement uses TRBV20-1 and TRBJ2-3, with D possibly TRBD2 on 6 matching bases. The germline CDR1 and CDR2 sequences are DFQATT and SNEGSKA (reference sequence). Trimming removed 0 bases at V and 3 bases at J, with 16 bases between. The CDR3 covers 16 residues. This CDR3 reads CSARDRKEEGTDTQYF. The CDR3 nucleotides are TGCAGTGCTAGAGACCGGAAGGAGGAGGGTACAGATACGCAGTATTTT.